What follows is one TCR beta chain and its context. Its recognized antigen is unknown. No base quality values were provided; no much bigger clone lies one nucleotide off. Whole blood was collected in K2EDTA tubes by collaborating institutions according to the institutions' own protocols. Collaborator samples were shipped for TCRbeta analysis as frozen whole blood, isolated PBMCs, or DNA extracted from either sample type. The sample originates from a study of blood T cell repertoires in COVID-19 (dated by TCRdb to 2020 to 2021). Study-wide context: The collaborator samples originated in the United States, Italy and Spain and spanned the acute and convalescent phases of COVID-19. The dataset comprised deeply sampled blood TCRbeta repertoires from subjects exposed to, actively infected with, or recovered from COVID-19. Where HLA class I and class II types were available, the types were taken from metadata supplied by the sample provider, not from assay-based typing. The prospective study material was composed of cDNA or gDNA derived from T cells, B-cell-depleted T cells, or PBMCs. The samples were drawn from two sources: the first 160 participants of the ongoing ImmuneRACE study, and over 950 subjects contributed by 6 global collaborators. Sample metadata almost always included a de-identified subject ID, COVID-19 status, age in years and sex. The repertoires were released in a freely available public database intended as a resource for research on the immune response to SARS-CoV-2.

Beyond this particular receptor, the publication reports: The quantity of clinical and demographic metadata differed by source and by participant and was supplied without curation.

TCRbeta CDR3 regions were amplified from genomic DNA using the immunoSEQ Assay, a bias-controlled multiplex PCR. On the authors' methods: The number of nucleated cells in each sample was estimated by amplification of reference gene primers within the assay. To quantify the absolute abundance of each unique TCRbeta CDR3 rearrangement, sequence reads were collapsed and filtered. Productive Simpson clonality was computed per sample as the square root of Simpson's diversity index over productive rearrangements. TCRdb provides this immuneACCESS table in a form limited to in-frame rearrangements. Some clones are lacking; in checked studies, under half of them reflect an unresolved V gene, and why the rest are absent is not known. That table furnishes V, J and clone size, whereas the DNA furnished D and trimming. Recorded for this sample are a few hundred thousand clones; around nine tenths of them occurred a single time. The top ten clonotypes cover 4% of the sample.

V and J are trimmed by 5 bases and 0 bases, and the gene matches miss 9 bases of the junction. The CDR3 has 17 amino acids, counting the end cysteine and phenylalanine. CDR3 DNA is the only sequence kept; it has 51 bases, read in frame from the first base. The germline V gene sets CDR1 to SGHTA and CDR2 to FQGNSA. This sequence originates from a woman aged 45 to 65 with active or convalescent COVID-19. Material: peripheral blood. Recombination linked TRBV7-2 to TRBJ1-3; the junction holds 8 bases that match TRBD1. The DNA sequence follows: TGTGCCAGCAGCACGCGACAGGGGTACCCCTCTGGAAACACCATATATTTT. It translates to CASSTRQGYPSGNTIYF.